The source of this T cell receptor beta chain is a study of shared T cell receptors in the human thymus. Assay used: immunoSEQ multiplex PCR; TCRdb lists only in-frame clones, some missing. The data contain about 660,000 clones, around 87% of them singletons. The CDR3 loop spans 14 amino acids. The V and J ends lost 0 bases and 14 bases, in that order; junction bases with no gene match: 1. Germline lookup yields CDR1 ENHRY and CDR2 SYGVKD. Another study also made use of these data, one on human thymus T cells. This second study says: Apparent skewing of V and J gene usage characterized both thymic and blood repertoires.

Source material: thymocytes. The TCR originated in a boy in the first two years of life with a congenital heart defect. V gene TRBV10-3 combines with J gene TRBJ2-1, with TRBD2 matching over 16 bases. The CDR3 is CAISESGTSGREFF. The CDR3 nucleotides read TGTGCCATCAGTGAGTCGGGGACTAGCGGGAGGGAGTTCTTC.